This T cell receptor beta chain originates from a study of blood T cell repertoires in COVID-19. Profiled with immunoSEQ multiplex PCR; TCRdb holds only in-frame clones, not every one. The sample carries under 350,000 clones, roughly 80% recorded once. With 4 bases removed from V and 2 bases from J, the gap between germline ends came to 16 bases. Germline lookup yields CDR1 SGHRS and CDR2 YFSETQ. The CDR3 runs 15 residues. Sequenced sample: peripheral blood. The sequence was obtained from a man between 60 and 75 years old who had recovered from COVID-19. The chain uses TRBV5-1 and TRBJ2-7; tentatively, D is TRBD2 (6 bases). CDR3 DNA: TGCGCCAGCAGCCGGGGAGCCGGGGGAACCTACGAGCAGTACTTC. It codes for CASSRGAGGTYEQYF.